Listed below are T cell receptor beta chains from one sample, sequenced in a study of T cells in Graves' hyperthyroidism and ophthalmopathy. One entry per CDR3 protein, called by TCRdb with MiXCR from the multiplex PCR reads. The sample lists fewer than 450,000 distinct CDR3 sequences, over 12% seen once, with 28% in the top ten. The sequenced material came from blood. Every receptor here comes from a man over 45 with Graves' ophthalmopathy. Each CDR3 is given with its conserved first and last residue. D genes are given only for firm matches. Clone size, where shown, is once, few, many, or a class for clones that have expanded.

V gene,clone size,J gene,D gene,CDR3 DNA,CDR3 protein
TRBV7-9,-,TRBJ2-3,TRBD2,TGTGCCAGCAGCTTACCCTCAGGACTAGCGGGGATCCACACAGATACGCAGTATTTT,CASSLPSGLAGIHTDTQYF
TRBV28,many,TRBJ2-7,TRBD2,TGTGCCAGCAGTTCCCTCCCGGGACTAGCGGGGAGTGGCCCCTACGAGCAGTACTTC,CASSSLPGLAGSGPYEQYF
TRBV6-1,few,TRBJ2-7,-,TGTGCCAGCTCCGATACAATAATCTACGAGCAGTACTTC,CASSDTIIYEQYF
TRBV9,many,TRBJ2-1,TRBD2,TGTGCCAGCAGCGTAGGGACTAGCGGGACCACCTCCTACAATGAGCAGTTCTTC,CASSVGTSGTTSYNEQFF
TRBV4-1,few,TRBJ2-5,-,TGCGCCAGCAGCCAAGGGGACCAAGAGACCCAGTACTTC,CASSQGDQETQYF
TRBV5-8,many,TRBJ1-5,-,TGTGCCAGCAGCTTTTTAACCGCAGGAAATCAGCCCCAGCATTTT,CASSFLTAGNQPQHF
TRBV5-1,many,TRBJ1-6,-,TGCGCCAGCAGCTTGGCAGGGGAAGTTTCACCCCTCCACTTT,CASSLAGEVSPLHF
TRBV28,many,TRBJ2-1,-,TGTGCCAGCAATTTACTTGCTAGTCTCGATGAGCAGTTCTTC,CASNLLASLDEQFF
TRBV15,many,TRBJ2-7,-,TGTGCCACCAGCAGACCGGGACCCTCCTACGAGCAGTACTTC,CATSRPGPSYEQYF
TRBV20-1,-,TRBJ2-7,TRBD2,TGCAGTGCTATTAATAGCGGGAGGGCCTACGAGCAGTACTTC,CSAINSGRAYEQYF
TRBV11-3,many,TRBJ2-1,TRBD1,TGTGCCAGCAGCCGGGACAGGGAGGCCTCCAATGAGCAGTTCTTC,CASSRDREASNEQFF
TRBV6-1,many,TRBJ1-2,-,TGTGCCAGCAGTGAGAACTGGGCCTATGGCTACACCTTC,CASSENWAYGYTF
TRBV18,many,TRBJ2-4,-,TGTGCCAGCTCCGATATTAGCAGGGAAAACATTCAGTACTTC,CASSDISRENIQYF
TRBV30,-,TRBJ2-1,TRBD1,TGTGCCTGGGAAGAGGGGGCCGATGAGCAGTTCTTC,CAWEEGADEQFF
TRBV12-3/TRBV12-4,many,TRBJ2-5,-,TGTGCCAGCAGTTTCGTCAGTGTAAGGGCAGAGACCCAGTACTTC,CASSFVSVRAETQYF
TRBV3-1,many,TRBJ2-5,-,TGTGCCAGCAGCCAAGATGGACTATCTAGGGAGACCCAGTACTTC,CASSQDGLSRETQYF
TRBV15,many,TRBJ2-1,-,TGTGCCACCAGCAGATCGGGGATTTTGCCCTACAATGAGCAGTTCTTC,CATSRSGILPYNEQFF